This TCR beta chain was recovered during a study of PD-L1 blockade in urothelial cancer. Clones were sequenced by immunoSEQ multiplex PCR, and TCRdb holds only the in-frame ones, with some missing. The sample consists of under 55,000 clones, about 88% of them appearing once. Trimming removed 0 bases at V and 1 base at J, with 9 bases between. This CDR3 is 15 amino acids long. CDR1 and CDR2 from the germline V gene are SGHKS and YYEKEE (reference sequence). Noted time point: pretreatment peripheral blood. This clonotype was obtained from a man in his 70s with urothelial cancer. This specimen consisted of PBMCs, obtained around atezolizumab (anti-PD-L1) treatment. This chain uses TRBV5-5 with TRBJ2-3; possible D gene TRBD1, 6 bases. The CDR3 region is CASSLVGGGTDTQYF. The CDR3 bases are TGTGCCAGCAGCTTGGTTGGGGGCGGCACAGATACGCAGTATTTT. The full variable domain, its missing parts supplied by reference TRBV5-5 and TRBJ2-3, is DAGVTQSPTHLIKTRGQQVTLRCSPISGHKSVSWYQQVLGQGPQFIFQYYEKEERGRGNFPDRFSARQFPNYSSELNVNALLLGDSALYLCASSLVGGGTDTQYFGPGTRLTVL.